One sample yielded the 32 T cell receptor beta chains listed below, sequenced in a study of blood T cell repertoires in COVID-19. Generated by immunoSEQ multiplex PCR, the TCRdb table keeps only in-frame clones and is missing some. The table lists 8,500 to 10,000 clones, about 91% of them singletons, with around 3.8% in the top ten. Sequenced material: peripheral blood. The receptor source for this set is a woman between 45 and 60 years old with active COVID-19.

This clone showed up just once. V is TRBV4-1 and J is TRBJ1-5; 12 nucleotides align to TRBD1. From germline, CDR1 is MGHRA and CDR2 YSYEKL. This CDR3 has 16 residues. The V segment lost 3 bases and the J segment 7 bases; nucleotides outside the gene matches: 7. The CDR3 DNA sequence: TGCGCCAGCAGCCACCTCCCGGGACAGGGGGCGCAGCCCCAGCATTTT. Encoded protein: CASSHLPGQGAQPQHF.

V usage is TRBV18 and J usage is TRBJ1-2; 8 bases align to TRBD1. The length of the CDR3 is 14 residues. Unmatched junction bases numbered 8, after V lost 5 bases and J lost 6 bases. Germline CDR1 reads KGHSH; CDR2 reads LQKENI. In nucleotides, the CDR3 is TGTGCCAGCTCAGAATCCGGACAGGGCAATGGCTACACCTTC. It encodes CASSESGQGNGYTF.

The chain combines TRBV19 with TRBJ2-3; 7 bases are shared with TRBD1. Losses at the gene ends were 6 bases for V and 0 bases for J; bases not matched to a gene: 3. Germline V CDR1 and CDR2: LNHDA, SQIVND (reference sequence). The CDR3 length is 14 residues. The CDR3 loop reads CASRVTGSTDTQYF. CDR3 DNA sequence: TGTGCCAGTAGGGTGACAGGGAGCACAGATACGCAGTATTTT.

This clone was recorded once. This chain uses TRBV5-1 with TRBJ1-4; 7 bases match TRBD1. This CDR3 region has 15 residues. CDR1 and CDR2 (germline): SGHRS, YFSETQ. V lost 5 bases and J lost 3; bases outside the gene matches: 7. CDR3 region: CASRRDRASNEKLFF. The CDR3 DNA follows: TGCGCCAGCAGACGGGACAGAGCCTCTAATGAAAAACTGTTTTTT.

The chain carries TRBV28 and TRBJ1-4, with TRBD1 matching over 7 bases. Germline trimming cut 2 bases from V and 4 bases from J; bases unmatched to any gene: 7. Germline V gene lookup returns CDR1 MDHEN and CDR2 SYDVKM. The CDR3 runs to 16 residues. CDR3 nucleotides: TGTGCCAGCAGTTTAGGGCGGGACAGTTTTAATGAAAAACTGTTTTTT. As protein: CASSLGRDSFNEKLFF.

The gene calls are TRBV7-3 and TRBJ2-1; TRBD2 agrees at 8 bases. This CDR3 has 15 amino acids. CDR1 SGHTA and CDR2 FQGTGA come from the germline V gene. V was pared by 1 base and J by 4 bases, with 3 bases of the junction left unmatched. The CDR3 loop reads CASSLIAGGYNEQFF. Here the CDR3 DNA reads TGTGCCAGCAGCTTAATTGCGGGAGGTTACAATGAGCAGTTCTTC.

The CDR3 DNA sequence: TGTGCCAGCTCACGTTTCGGGGGAGACGGCACAGATACGCAGTATTTT. Protein product: CASSRFGGDGTDTQYF. V and J are TRBV18 and TRBJ2-3; D may be TRBD2 (6 bases). Germline CDR1 reads KGHSH; CDR2 reads LQKENI. Trimming stripped 4 bases from V and 1 base from J, with 15 bases between. The CDR3 has 16 residues.

This clone was picked up one time. The CDR3 end shows no conserved phenylalanine or tryptophan, and so a read error is likely. The chain uses TRBV7-8 and TRBJ1-2; D gene unclear. Germline CDR1 reads SGHVS; CDR2 reads FQNEAQ. The CDR3 is made up of 14 amino acids. The V end was cut by 5 bases, the J end by 1 base, with 11 bases between. CDR3 bases: TGTGCCAGCAGCCCAACGGAGGGTAACTATGGCTACACCCTC. Residues: CASSPTEGNYGYTL.

This clone was recorded a few times. The chain recombines TRBV2 with TRBJ1-6; TRBD1 matches 7 bases. There are 14 residues in the CDR3. The V and J ends lost 4 bases and 9 bases, in that order; junction bases with no gene match: 6. Germline V gene data show CDR1 as SNHLY and CDR2 as FYNNEI. The CDR3 loop reads CASSGQGVGSPLHF. DNA for the CDR3: TGTGCCAGCAGTGGACAGGGTGTGGGTTCACCCCTCCACTTT.

The chain combines TRBV9 with TRBJ2-7; D is unclear. Trimming left V 3 bases short and J 0 bases short, with 10 bases between. The CDR3 is made up of 14 amino acids. Germline assignment: CDR1 SGDLS and CDR2 YYNGEE. The CDR3 nucleotides are TGTGCCAGCAGCGCGAAGAGGAGCTCCTACGAGCAGTACTTC. Translated, it gives CASSAKRSSYEQYF.

The V gene is TRBV13, the J gene TRBJ2-1; D is uncertain. Germline V CDR1 and CDR2: PRHDT, FYEKMQ (reference sequence). The CDR3 covers 12 residues. V was clipped by 5 bases and J by 5 bases, with 7 bases between them. DNA of the CDR3: TGTGCCAGCAGCGGAGTAAACAATGAGCAGTTCTTC. It specifies CASSGVNNEQFF.

This rearrangement joins TRBV2 to TRBJ2-6, with a tentative D call TRBD2 (5 bases). Germline CDR1 and CDR2: SNHLY and FYNNEI. The ends were cut back, 7 bases at V and 0 bases at J, with 16 bases in the middle. The CDR3 has 17 residues. The CDR3 DNA follows: TGTGCCAGCATTACCGGGGTTGACTTCTCTGGGGCCAACGTCCTGACTTTC. Protein: CASITGVDFSGANVLTF.

This chain links TRBV12-3 or TRBV12-4 with TRBJ1-2; D is uncertain. The CDR3 covers 12 residues. V dropped 4 bases and J dropped 7 bases, with 10 bases sitting between them. The CDR3 here is CASSSTRSGYTF. For the CDR3, the DNA is TGTGCCAGCAGTTCCACCAGAAGTGGCTACACCTTC.

The chain uses TRBV18 and TRBJ2-3; 9 bases align to TRBD1. This CDR3 contains 15 residues. Germline V gives CDR1 KGHSH, CDR2 LQKENI. Trimming took 0 bases from V and 4 from J; bases not matched to a gene: 2. For the CDR3, the DNA is TGTGCCAGCTCACCACCCAGGACAGGGGCAGATACGCAGTATTTT. This codes for CASSPPRTGADTQYF.

The chain recombines TRBV3-1 (or the pseudogene TRBV3-2) with TRBJ2-5; 10 bases are shared with TRBD2. This CDR3 comprises 15 residues. V shed 3 bases, J shed 2 bases, and the junction held 3 bases outside the gene matches. Germline assignment: CDR1 LGHDT and CDR2 YNNKEL (reference sequence). CDR3 in DNA: TGTGCCAGCAGCCACTCTAGCGGGGGACAAGAGACCCAGTACTTC. The encoded protein is CASSHSSGGQETQYF.

This clone has only one observation. The chain carries TRBV10-3 and TRBJ1-3; 8 nucleotides align to TRBD1. The CDR3 is 15 residues long. Germline V lookup: CDR1 ENHRY, CDR2 SYGVKD. V was clipped by 5 bases and J by 0 bases; unmatched bases: 3. The CDR3, as DNA: TGTGCCATCAGTAAGGGACAGGACTCTGGAAACACCATATATTTT. Translating gives CAISKGQDSGNTIYF.

The rearrangement joins TRBV28 to TRBJ2-7, with TRBD1 identical over 8 bases. The CDR3 totals 15 residues. Germline V CDR1 and CDR2: MDHEN, SYDVKM. The V and J ends lost 5 bases and 1 base, in that order; junction bases with no gene match: 7. The CDR3: CASSPTGGTSYEQYF. The CDR3 DNA reads TGTGCCAGCAGTCCCACAGGGGGAACTTCCTACGAGCAGTACTTC.

V usage is TRBV6-2 or TRBV6-3 and J usage is TRBJ1-2; the match to TRBD1 covers 8 bases. The CDR3 covers 15 residues. The trim removed 0 bases at V and 8 bases at J, leaving 8 bases unmatched. CDR1 MNHEY and CDR2 SVGEGT come from the germline V gene. The CDR3 sequence is CASSYSTGALGGYTF. CDR3 coding DNA: TGTGCCAGCAGTTACTCGACAGGGGCGCTTGGAGGCTACACCTTC.

The chain employs TRBV2 and TRBJ2-1; D is perhaps TRBD2 (6 bases). V was pared by 3 bases and J by 9 bases, with 12 bases between. The V gene's germline CDR1 is SNHLY and CDR2 FYNNEI. The CDR3 covers 13 residues. CDR3 sequence (DNA): TGTGCCAGCAGTGAGAATTTACTAGCTGAGCAGTTCTTC. Encoded protein: CASSENLLAEQFF.

V is TRBV5-6 and J is TRBJ1-2; 7 nucleotides line up with TRBD1. Germline assignment: CDR1 SGHDT and CDR2 YYEEEE. The CDR3 contains 13 residues. The trim removed 3 bases at V and 5 bases at J, leaving 4 bases unmatched. The CDR3 bases are TGTGCCAGCAGCTGGACAGGTTCATATGGCTACACCTTC. Residues: CASSWTGSYGYTF.

This clone was observed once. V is TRBV6-6 and J is TRBJ1-1; D is possibly TRBD1 (5 bases). The CDR3 loop spans 12 amino acids. CDR1 is MNHNY, CDR2 SVGAGI, per germline (reference sequence). V lost 8 bases and J lost 0, with 7 bases in between. CDR3 sequence: CASAGMNTEAFF. The CDR3 region has the DNA TGTGCCAGCGCAGGGATGAACACTGAAGCTTTCTTT.

The chain uses TRBV7-8 and TRBJ1-2; 10 bases map to TRBD1. After removal of 1 base from V and 3 bases from J, the junction contained 5 bases not matched to a gene. The CDR3 has 16 residues. The germline gives CDR1 SGHVS, CDR2 FQNEAQ. The CDR3 reads CASSLVRQGAHYGYTF. The CDR3 DNA reads as TGTGCCAGCAGCTTAGTCCGACAGGGGGCCCACTATGGCTACACCTTC.

The V call is TRBV5-1, the J call TRBJ2-6; no definite D call. Germline loops: CDR1 SGHRS, CDR2 YFSETQ. Trimming took 1 base from V and 0 from J, leaving 5 bases between them. This CDR3 contains 15 residues. Written as DNA, the CDR3 is TGCGCCAGCAGCTTGTTCAGCTCTGGGGCCAACGTCCTGACTTTC. This translates into CASSLFSSGANVLTF.

This clone was seen a handful of times. The chain combines TRBV30 with TRBJ1-2; no definite D call. Germline V gives CDR1 GTSNPN, CDR2 SVGIG (reference sequence). The CDR3 totals 11 residues. Trimming pared 3 bases from V and 7 bases from J, leaving 9 bases between. In DNA form, the CDR3 reads TGTGCCTGGAGCCGGTCGATTGGCTACACCTTC. It specifies CAWSRSIGYTF.

With respect to this clone: At the DNA level, this CDR3 is encoded by other sequences in the same sample as well. The chain has TRBV29-1 and TRBJ2-7; 7 nucleotides line up with TRBD1. V shed 6 bases and J 5 bases; nucleotides not matched to a gene: 7. Germline V gene data show CDR1 as SQVTM and CDR2 as ANQGSEA. The CDR3 is made up of 12 amino acids. The CDR3 is CSVRQGGNEQYF. CDR3 bases: TGCAGCGTCCGACAGGGCGGCAACGAGCAGTACTTC.

V usage is TRBV30 and J usage is TRBJ1-3; unclear D gene. V was clipped by 1 base and J by 0 bases, with 10 bases between them. The germline V gene encodes CDR1 GTSNPN and CDR2 SVGIG (reference sequence). This CDR3 has 15 residues. In nucleotides, the CDR3 is TGTGCCTGGAGTGGGGAGGGATTCTCTGGAAACACCATATATTTT. This codes for CAWSGEGFSGNTIYF.

The chain carries TRBV4-1 and TRBJ2-2; tentative D call: TRBD1 (6 bases). The CDR3 runs 16 residues. The germline CDR1 and CDR2 sequences are MGHRA and YSYEKL. Trimming pared 6 bases from V and 1 base from J, leaving 15 bases between. DNA for the CDR3: TGCGCCAGCAGAGACAGGCCTTATGAGAACACCGGGGAGCTGTTTTTT. Translation gives CASRDRPYENTGELFF.

This clone has a single count. The chain couples TRBV19 to TRBJ2-5; D is perhaps TRBD1 (5 bases). Germline-derived CDR1 and CDR2 are LNHDA and SQIVND (reference sequence). With 5 bases removed from V and 3 bases from J, the gap between germline ends came to 10 bases. The CDR3 runs to 13 residues. Here the CDR3 DNA reads TGTGCCAGTAGTCTCGGCAGGGAAGAGACCCAGTACTTC. It specifies CASSLGREETQYF.

The rearrangement links TRBV27 to TRBJ1-1; unclear D gene. CDR3 length: 15 amino acids. The germline V gene has CDR1 MNHEY and CDR2 SMNVEV (reference sequence). The V end was cut by 3 bases, the J end by 1 base, with 12 bases between. DNA for the CDR3: TGTGCCAGCAGTTTCGCGGCAGATCCGAACACTGAAGCTTTCTTT. Translated, it gives CASSFAADPNTEAFF.

The genes are TRBV7-9 and TRBJ1-4; D is ambiguous. The CDR3 sequence is 13 residues long. Between the trimmed V and J ends, which lost 3 bases and 11 bases, there was a span of 13 bases. Germline assignment: CDR1 SEHNR and CDR2 FQNEAQ (reference sequence). CDR3 nucleotides: TGTGCCAGCAGCTTCGGCGAGGAGGAGAAACTGTTTTTT. It specifies CASSFGEEEKLFF. Full variable domain (remainder filled in from reference TRBV7-9 and TRBJ1-4): DTGVSQNPRHKITKRGQNVTFRCDPISEHNRLYWYRQTLGQGPEFLTYFQNEAQLEKSRLLSDRFSAERPKGSFSTLEIQRTEQGDSAMYLCASSFGEEEKLFFGSGTQLSVL.

This chain uses TRBV5-4 with TRBJ2-2; D perhaps matches TRBD1 (6 bases). V lost 0 bases and J lost 1, with 10 bases in between. The CDR3 is 16 amino acids. CDR1 and CDR2 from the germline V gene are SGHNT and YYREEE (reference sequence). The CDR3 bases are TGTGCCAGCAGCTTGGGGGGGCGCGGGAACACCGGGGAGCTGTTTTTT. Translation: CASSLGGRGNTGELFF.

J is TRBJ2-1 and V is TRBV9, with D possibly being TRBD1 (6 bases). Germline V gene data show CDR1 as SGDLS and CDR2 as YYNGEE. The ends were cut back, 3 bases at V and 9 bases at J, with 10 bases in the middle. The CDR3 is 12 amino acids. CDR3 coding DNA: TGTGCCAGCAGCGGGGGGCTGGGTGAGCAGTTCTTC. This gives the protein CASSGGLGEQFF.